This T cell receptor (beta chain) emerged from a study of shared clonotypes between healthy human individuals. This clone was counted at least ten times. Other DNA sequences of this sample code for an identical CDR3. V was trimmed by 3 bases and J by 0 bases, leaving 8 bases between them. Germline V gene data show CDR1 as LNHDA and CDR2 as SQIVND (reference sequence). This CDR3 region has 14 residues. Generated by immunoSEQ multiplex PCR, the TCRdb table keeps only in-frame clones and is missing some. The sample includes around 700,000 clones, about two thirds seen only once; the top ten take 1.8%. The chain couples TRBV19 to TRBJ1-1, with a weak D call TRBD1 (5 bases). The sequencing input was memory CD4+ T cells sorted from blood. Subset specified: CD45RA-negative fraction. The sequence was collected from a woman in her thirties in good health. CDR3 in DNA: TGTGCCAGTAGTATCGAGGGGCTGAACACTGAAGCTTTCTTT. Protein product: CASSIEGLNTEAFF.